This record covers a single T cell receptor beta chain. The CDR3 has 13 amino acids. Germline-derived CDR1 and CDR2 are SGHTA and FQGNSA. V gave up 2 bases and J gave up 8 bases; unmatched junction bases: 5. Libraries were prepared by immunoSEQ multiplex PCR; TCRdb keeps only in-frame clonotypes and omits some of them. The table has roughly 320,000 clones, 85% to 90% seen once. This sample was taken from a study of blood T cell repertoires in COVID-19. Overall study: There were acute and convalescent COVID-19 samples, and they came from the United States, Italy and Spain. The cDNA or gDNA used as material had been derived from T cells, B-cell-depleted T cells, or PBMCs.

The V call is TRBV7-2, the J call TRBJ1-2; TRBD1 matches 7 bases. This TCR was recovered from a woman between 45 and 60 years old with COVID-19, enrolled during active disease. The specimen was peripheral blood. In DNA, the CDR3 is TGTGCCAGCAGCTTAAAAGGGGGCAGCGGCTACACCTTC. Protein product: CASSLKGGSGYTF.